Listed below are T cell receptor beta chains from one sample, sequenced in a study of blood T cell repertoires in COVID-19. Profiling relied on immunoSEQ multiplex PCR, and the TCRdb table lists in-frame clones only, not all of them. The table lists approximately 160,000 clones, less than 90% of them singletons. Sample: PBMCs or T cells enriched from blood (not recorded which). The receptors here all came from a woman aged 45 to 65 who had recovered from COVID-19. CDR3s leave out the opening cysteine and the closing phenylalanine or tryptophan. Each record gives: J gene, V gene, CDR3 protein.

TRBJ1-5 | TRBV19 | ASSGGWSQPQH
TRBJ1-2 | TRBV7-8 | ASSRGAESYGYT
TRBJ2-1 | TRBV12-5 | ASANDGRRDEQF
TRBJ1-4 | TRBV5-1 | ASSLGGTTGPNEKLF
TRBJ2-5 | TRBV5-4 | ASSTTLQGTETQY
TRBJ1-6 | TRBV7-6 | ASSLRDRASPLH
TRBJ2-2 | TRBV7-8 | ATPSSGELF
TRBJ1-5 | TRBV18 | ASSPDKNSNQPQH
TRBJ1-1 | TRBV19 | ASSSQHPGSNTEAF
TRBJ1-3 | TRBV10-3 | AISEPGQGLGNTIY
TRBJ1-1 | TRBV6-5 | ASTRPPGNTEAF
TRBJ1-3 | TRBV6-5 | ASSYSRGSGNTIY
TRBJ1-1 | TRBV6-5 | ASSYRGTGATEAF
TRBJ1-3 | TRBV19 | ASSIGQGFISAGNTIY
TRBJ2-2 | TRBV9 | ASSVAGSGGASGELF
TRBJ1-2 | TRBV18 | ASSPPGQTVNYGYT
TRBJ2-1 | TRBV7-2 | ASSTPGLNNEQF
TRBJ2-5 | TRBV27 | ASSFSPAGPQETQY
TRBJ2-4 | TRBV10-2 | ASSEAQGNIQY
TRBJ1-1 | TRBV11-3 | ASSGGANTEAF
TRBJ1-6 | TRBV18 | ASSPAQTGGSPLH
TRBJ1-5 | TRBV24-1 | ATSDRRTPGGQPQH
TRBJ1-1 | TRBV7-9 | ASTLESEAF
TRBJ1-2 | TRBV9 | ASSQTGEYGGYT
TRBJ1-5 | TRBV7-9 | ASSLALGGNQPQH
TRBJ1-2 | TRBV25-1 | ASSPDRARGYT
TRBJ2-5 | TRBV2 | ASTLGRERTQY
TRBJ2-1 | TRBV7-8 | ASSLAKERGTYNEQF
TRBJ1-1 | TRBV6-5 | ASSYLKNTEAF
TRBJ1-2 | TRBV6-5 | ASSLGQGGGYT
TRBJ1-5 | TRBV28 | ASSTPGGVDQPQH
TRBJ1-6 | TRBV3-1/TRBV3-2 | ASSQAGNSPLH
TRBJ1-4 | TRBV15 | ATSVLNEKLF
TRBJ1-5 | TRBV6-2/TRBV6-3 | ASTPLWGQGDQPQH
TRBJ2-1 | TRBV7-9 | ASSAPRDRVSNEQF
TRBJ1-6 | TRBV5-5 | ASSRAGQGDSPLH
TRBJ2-2 | TRBV28 | ASSPLEGRLTGELF
TRBJ1-1 | TRBV5-1 | ASSLGNGVDTEAF
TRBJ1-2 | TRBV12-3/TRBV12-4 | ASSPGYGYT
TRBJ2-1 | TRBV12-3/TRBV12-4 | ASSSPSGKQF
TRBJ2-5 | TRBV6-1 | ASSETGTGPETQY
TRBJ2-5 | TRBV6-6 | ASSKDRGRGQETQY
TRBJ1-2 | TRBV2 | ASIYRENYGYT